This T cell receptor (beta chain) was recorded in a study of identical twins. Everyone who gave samples was a healthy Caucasian. Germline V gene lookup returns CDR1 SGHRS and CDR2 YFSETQ. This CDR3 is built from 12 residues. Trimming left V 4 bases short and J 7 bases short, with 9 bases between. TCRdb processed the 5' RACE reads anew with MiXCR; each CDR3 protein has one entry. The data contain approximately 280,000 distinct CDR3 sequences, 8% to 9% of them singletons. This clonotype was observed many times. The sample also formed part of further work on yellow fever vaccine responses in identical twins.

J is TRBJ2-1 and V is TRBV5-1; D is unclear. The clonotype originates from a woman between 18 and 29 years old in good health. The source material was memory (CD45RO+) T cells sorted from blood. CDR3: CASSPNRNEQFF. CDR3 in DNA: TGCGCCAGCAGCCCTAATAGGAATGAGCAGTTCTTC. The full variable domain, completed using reference TRBV5-1 and TRBJ2-1, is KAGVTQTPRYLIKTRGQQVTLSCSPISGHRSVSWYQQTPGQGLQFLFEYFSETQRNKGNFPGRFSGRQFSNSRSEMNVSTLELGDSALYLCASSPNRNEQFFGPGTRLTVL.